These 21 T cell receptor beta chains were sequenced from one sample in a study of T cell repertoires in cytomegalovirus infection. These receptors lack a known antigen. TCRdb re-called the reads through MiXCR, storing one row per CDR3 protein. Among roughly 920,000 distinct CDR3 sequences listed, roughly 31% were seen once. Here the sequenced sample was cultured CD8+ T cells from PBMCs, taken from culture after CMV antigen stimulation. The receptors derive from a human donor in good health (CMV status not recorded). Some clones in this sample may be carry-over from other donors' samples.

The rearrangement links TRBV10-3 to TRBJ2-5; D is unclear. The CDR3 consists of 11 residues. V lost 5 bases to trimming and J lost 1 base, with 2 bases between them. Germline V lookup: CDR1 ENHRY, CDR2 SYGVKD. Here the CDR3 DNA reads TGTGCCATCAGTTCCCAAGAGACCCAGTACTTC. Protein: CAISSQETQYF.

CDR3: CASSPGLAGEDEQFF. CDR3 DNA: TGTGCCAGCAGCCCCGGACTAGCGGGGGAAGACGAGCAGTTCTTC. The chain has TRBV7-9 and TRBJ2-1; 13 nucleotides align to TRBD2. From germline, CDR1 is SEHNR and CDR2 FQNEAQ (reference sequence). The CDR3 is 15 amino acids. J gave up 10 bases and V 5 bases, and 8 bases lay outside the gene matches.

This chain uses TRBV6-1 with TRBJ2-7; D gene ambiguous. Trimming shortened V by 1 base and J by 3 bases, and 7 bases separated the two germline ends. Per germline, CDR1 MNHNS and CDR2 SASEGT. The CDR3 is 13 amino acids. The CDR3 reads CASSEEEVYEQYF. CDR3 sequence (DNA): TGTGCCAGCAGTGAAGAAGAAGTCTACGAGCAGTACTTC.

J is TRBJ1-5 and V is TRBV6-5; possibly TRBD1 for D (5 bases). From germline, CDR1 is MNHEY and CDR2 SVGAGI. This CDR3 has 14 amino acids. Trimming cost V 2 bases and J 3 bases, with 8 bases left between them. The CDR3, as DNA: TGTGCCAGCAGTTACCGGGGGAACAATCAGCCCCAGCATTTT. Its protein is CASSYRGNNQPQHF.

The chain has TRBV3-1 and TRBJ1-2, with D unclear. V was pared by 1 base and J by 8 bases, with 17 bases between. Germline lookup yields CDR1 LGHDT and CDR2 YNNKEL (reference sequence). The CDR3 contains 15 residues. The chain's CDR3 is CASSQGRSLLSGYTF. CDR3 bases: TGTGCCAGCAGCCAAGGAAGGAGTCTTCTGAGCGGCTACACCTTC. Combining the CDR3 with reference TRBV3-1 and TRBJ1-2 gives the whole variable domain DTAVSQTPKYLVTQMGNDKSIKCEQNLGHDTMYWYKQDSKKFLKIMFSYNNKELIINETVPNRFSPKSPDKAHLNLHINSLELGDSAVYFCASSQGRSLLSGYTFGSGTRLTVV.

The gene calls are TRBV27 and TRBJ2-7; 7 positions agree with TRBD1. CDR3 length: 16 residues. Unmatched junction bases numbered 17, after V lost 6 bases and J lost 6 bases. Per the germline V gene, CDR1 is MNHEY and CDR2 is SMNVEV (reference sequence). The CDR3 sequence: CASRRQGYLPMGEQYF. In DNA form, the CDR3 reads TGTGCCAGCAGAAGACAGGGATATCTTCCTATGGGCGAGCAGTACTTC.

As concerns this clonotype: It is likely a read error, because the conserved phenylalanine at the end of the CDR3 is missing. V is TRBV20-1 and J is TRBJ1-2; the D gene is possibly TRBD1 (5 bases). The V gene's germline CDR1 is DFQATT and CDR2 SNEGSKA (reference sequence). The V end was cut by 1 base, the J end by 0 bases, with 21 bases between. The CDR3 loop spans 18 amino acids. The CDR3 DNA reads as TGCAGTGCTAGAGTTTCCGTTATTGGGGGTAGATCTAACTATGGCTACACCATC. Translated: CSARVSVIGGRSNYGYTI.

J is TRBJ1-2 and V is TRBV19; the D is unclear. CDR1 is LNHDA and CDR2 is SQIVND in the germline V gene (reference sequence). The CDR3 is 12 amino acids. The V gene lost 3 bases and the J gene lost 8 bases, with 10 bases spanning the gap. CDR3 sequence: CASSIGLGGYTF. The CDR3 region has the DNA TGTGCCAGTAGTATTGGACTGGGGGGCTACACCTTC.

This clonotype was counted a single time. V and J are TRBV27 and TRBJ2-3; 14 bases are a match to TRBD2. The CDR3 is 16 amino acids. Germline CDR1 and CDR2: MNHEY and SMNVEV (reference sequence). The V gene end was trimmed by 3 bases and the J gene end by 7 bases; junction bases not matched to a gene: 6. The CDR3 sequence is CASSFVGLAGGNTQYF. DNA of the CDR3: TGTGCCAGCAGTTTCGTTGGACTAGCGGGGGGAAATACGCAGTATTTT.

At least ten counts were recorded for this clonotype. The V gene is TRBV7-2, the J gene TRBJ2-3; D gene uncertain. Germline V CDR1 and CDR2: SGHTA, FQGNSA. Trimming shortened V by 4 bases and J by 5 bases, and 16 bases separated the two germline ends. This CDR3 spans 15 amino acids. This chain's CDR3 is CASSSYIGNVDTQYF. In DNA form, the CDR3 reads TGTGCCAGCAGCTCTTACATAGGAAACGTAGATACGCAGTATTTT.

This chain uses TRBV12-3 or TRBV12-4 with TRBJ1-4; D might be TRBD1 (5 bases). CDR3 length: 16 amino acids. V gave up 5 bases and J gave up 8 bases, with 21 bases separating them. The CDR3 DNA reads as TGTGCCAGCAGTCCCACCGCCGGCCTCAGGGAGGAAAAACTGTTTTTT. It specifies CASSPTAGLREEKLFF.

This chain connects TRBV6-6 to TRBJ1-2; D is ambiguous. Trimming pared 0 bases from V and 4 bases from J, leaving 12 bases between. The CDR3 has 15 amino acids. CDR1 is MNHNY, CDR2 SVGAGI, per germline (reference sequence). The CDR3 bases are TGTGCCAGCAGTTACTCGTGGCCTGGGATCTATGGCTACACCTTC. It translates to CASSYSWPGIYGYTF.

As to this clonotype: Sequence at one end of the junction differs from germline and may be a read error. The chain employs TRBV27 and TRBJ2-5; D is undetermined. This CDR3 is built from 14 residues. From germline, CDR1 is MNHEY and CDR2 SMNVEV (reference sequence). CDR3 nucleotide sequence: TGTGCCTGCAGTTTCTTCGGGTCTCCAGAGACCCAGTACTTC. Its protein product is CACSFFGSPETQYF.

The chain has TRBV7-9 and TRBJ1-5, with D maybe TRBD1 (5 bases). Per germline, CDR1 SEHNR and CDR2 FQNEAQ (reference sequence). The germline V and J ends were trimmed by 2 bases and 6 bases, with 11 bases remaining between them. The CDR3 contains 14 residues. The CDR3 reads CASSLPGLGQPQHF. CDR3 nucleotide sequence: TGTGCCAGCAGCTTACCAGGGTTGGGTCAGCCCCAGCATTTT.

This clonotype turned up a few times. CDR3 DNA: TGTGCCAGCAGCCACGCTCGTCGGGTTGGTGGCTACACCTTC. Translation gives CASSHARRVGGYTF. The chain carries TRBV7-9 and TRBJ1-2; no clear D gene. Trimming left V 5 bases short and J 7 bases short, with 17 bases between. Germline CDR1 and CDR2: SEHNR and FQNEAQ (reference sequence). The CDR3 is 14 residues long.

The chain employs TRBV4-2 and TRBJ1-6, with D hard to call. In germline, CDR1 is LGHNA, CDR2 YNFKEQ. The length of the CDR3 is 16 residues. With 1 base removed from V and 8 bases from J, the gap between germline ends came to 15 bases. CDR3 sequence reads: CASSQGDEGPDSPLHF. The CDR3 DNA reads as TGTGCCAGCAGCCAAGGAGATGAGGGCCCTGATTCACCCCTCCACTTT.

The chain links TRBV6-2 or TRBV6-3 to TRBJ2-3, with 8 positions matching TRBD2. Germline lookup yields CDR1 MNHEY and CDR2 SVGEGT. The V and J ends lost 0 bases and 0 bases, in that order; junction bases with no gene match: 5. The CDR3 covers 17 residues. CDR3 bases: TGTGCCAGCAGTTACTCGTGGCGGGGGGACAGCACAGATACGCAGTATTTT. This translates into CASSYSWRGDSTDTQYF.

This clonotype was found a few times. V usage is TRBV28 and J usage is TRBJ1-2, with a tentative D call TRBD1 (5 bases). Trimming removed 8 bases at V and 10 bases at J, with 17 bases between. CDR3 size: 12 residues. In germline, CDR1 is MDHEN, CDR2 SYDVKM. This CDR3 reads CASVGTGVDYTF. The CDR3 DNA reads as TGTGCCAGCGTCGGGACGGGTGTCGACTACACCTTC.

CDR3 residues: CASSDGAGLYYEQYF. CDR3 DNA sequence: TGTGCCAGCAGCGACGGCGCGGGCCTCTACTACGAGCAGTACTTC. The genes are TRBV5-4 and TRBJ2-7; a possible D gene is TRBD2 (5 bases). V lost 4 bases to trimming and J lost 3 bases, with 17 bases between them. The CDR3 totals 15 residues. Germline loops: CDR1 SGHNT, CDR2 YYREEE (reference sequence). The full variable domain, in which reference TRBV5-4 and TRBJ2-7 provide the parts outside the CDR3, is ETGVTQSPTHLIKTRGQQVTLRCSSQSGHNTVSWYQQALGQGPQFIFQYYREEENGRGNFPPRFSGLQFPNYSSELNVNALELDDSALYLCASSDGAGLYYEQYFGPGTRLTVT.

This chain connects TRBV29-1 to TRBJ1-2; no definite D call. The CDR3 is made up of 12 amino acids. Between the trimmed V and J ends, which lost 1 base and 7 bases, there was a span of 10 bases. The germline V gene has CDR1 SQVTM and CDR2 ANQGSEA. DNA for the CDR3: TGCAGCGTTGAAGGATGGAGTAGTGGCTACACCTTC. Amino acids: CSVEGWSSGYTF.

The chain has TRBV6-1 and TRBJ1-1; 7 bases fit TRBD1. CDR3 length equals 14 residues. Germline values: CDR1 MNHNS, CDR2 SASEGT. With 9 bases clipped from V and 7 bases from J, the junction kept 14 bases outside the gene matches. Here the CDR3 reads CASHPTGAGGEAFF. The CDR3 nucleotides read TGTGCCAGTCACCCAACAGGGGCAGGAGGTGAAGCTTTCTTT.